The 10 T cell receptor beta chains listed next were all sequenced from one sample in a study of OX40 agonist ivuxolimab in advanced cancers. Only in-frame clones appear in the TCRdb table, and some are missing; sequencing was by immunoSEQ multiplex PCR. The data show some 75,000 clones, with around nine tenths seen just once and 2% to 3% held by the top ten. The input for sequencing was CD4+ or CD8+ T cells sorted from blood, taken in a trial of the OX40 agonist ivuxolimab. Receptors were obtained from an adult with an advanced solid tumor such as melanoma, head and neck, liver or kidney cancer.

The genes are TRBV18 and TRBJ2-3; D is possibly TRBD2 (5 bases). CDR3 length equals 13 residues. V was shortened by 3 bases and J by 7 bases, with 11 bases between the two germline ends. From germline, CDR1 is KGHSH and CDR2 LQKENI. The CDR3 spells CASSPGDGNTQYF. The CDR3 nucleotides read TGTGCCAGCTCACCCGGGGATGGAAATACGCAGTATTTT.

This clone has only a few counts. The chain has TRBV27 and TRBJ2-5; D possibly corresponds to TRBD1 (5 bases). CDR1 and CDR2 from the germline V gene are MNHEY and SMNVEV (reference sequence). The CDR3 is made up of 15 amino acids. V lost 5 bases and J lost 1, with 14 bases in between. The CDR3 coding sequence is TGTGCCAGCAGTCAAAGTAGACAGAGCCAAGAGACCCAGTACTTC. Its protein product is CASSQSRQSQETQYF.

J is TRBJ1-4 and V is TRBV19; D unresolved. The CDR3 covers 13 residues. V dropped 9 bases and J dropped 5 bases, with 13 bases sitting between them. Germline CDR1 LNHDA, CDR2 SQIVND (reference sequence). The CDR3 loop reads CASEGPVNEKLFF. CDR3 coding DNA: TGTGCCAGCGAAGGACCGGTAAATGAAAAACTGTTTTTT. The whole variable domain, remainder taken from reference TRBV19 and TRBJ1-4, is DGGITQSPKYLFRKEGQNVTLSCEQNLNHDAMYWYRQDPGQGLRLIYYSQIVNDFQKGDIAEGYSVSREKKESFPLTVTSAQKNPTAFYLCASEGPVNEKLFFGSGTQLSVL.

The genes are TRBV11-2 and TRBJ2-1, with TRBD2 matching over 10 bases. The germline CDR1 and CDR2 sequences are SGHAT and FQNNGV. Trimming took 4 bases from V and 3 from J; bases not matched to a gene: 3. The CDR3 consists of 15 residues. The CDR3 DNA sequence: TGTGCCAGCAGCTGGCAGCGGGGGGGCTACAATGAGCAGTTCTTC. As protein: CASSWQRGGYNEQFF.

The rearrangement joins TRBV5-1 to TRBJ2-7, with D perhaps matching TRBD1 or TRBD2 (6 bases each). V dropped 0 bases and J dropped 3 bases, with 7 bases sitting between them. CDR3 length equals 13 residues. Germline CDR1 reads SGHRS; CDR2 reads YFSETQ. CDR3 in amino acids: CASSLEGGYEQYF. The CDR3 nucleotides are TGCGCCAGCAGCTTGGAGGGGGGCTACGAGCAGTACTTC. Together with reference TRBV5-1 and TRBJ2-7, the CDR3 gives the full variable domain: KAGVTQTPRYLIKTRGQQVTLSCSPISGHRSVSWYQQTPGQGLQFLFEYFSETQRNKGNFPGRFSGRQFSNSRSEMNVSTLELGDSALYLCASSLEGGYEQYFGPGTRLTVT.

The J gene is TRBJ1-1, the V gene TRBV6-5; no firm D call. With 5 bases removed from V and 5 bases from J, the gap between germline ends came to 12 bases. Germline V gene lookup returns CDR1 MNHEY and CDR2 SVGAGI. The CDR3 consists of 13 residues. CDR3 sequence: CASSGTGKTEAFF. In DNA, the CDR3 is TGTGCCAGCAGTGGAACCGGGAAGACTGAAGCTTTCTTT.

The V and J genes are TRBV5-1 and TRBJ1-3; D unclear. CDR1 is SGHRS and CDR2 is YFSETQ in the germline V gene. V was shortened by 0 bases and J by 2 bases, with 9 bases between the two germline ends. This CDR3 spans 15 amino acids. CDR3 nucleotide sequence: TGCGCCAGCAGCTTGGGAGGAATTCCTGGAAACACCATATATTTT. Its translation: CASSLGGIPGNTIYF. Using reference TRBV5-1 and TRBJ1-3 for the parts outside the CDR3, the full variable domain is KAGVTQTPRYLIKTRGQQVTLSCSPISGHRSVSWYQQTPGQGLQFLFEYFSETQRNKGNFPGRFSGRQFSNSRSEMNVSTLELGDSALYLCASSLGGIPGNTIYFGEGSWLTVV.

The V call is TRBV4-3, the J call TRBJ1-2, with 9 bases lining up with TRBD1. Germline values: CDR1 LGHNA, CDR2 YSLEER. The CDR3 length is 15 residues. The trim removed 2 bases at V and 5 bases at J, leaving 6 bases unmatched. The CDR3 sequence is CASSQFYGTGYGYTF. In DNA form, the CDR3 reads TGCGCCAGCAGCCAATTCTACGGGACAGGGTATGGCTACACCTTC.

In its sample, this clone was seen once. The rearrangement uses TRBV7-2 and TRBJ2-2; D remains ambiguous. CDR3 size: 13 residues. V dropped 6 bases and J dropped 5 bases, with 10 bases sitting between them. Germline lookup yields CDR1 SGHTA and CDR2 FQGNSA. This CDR3 is CASRAAPTGELFF. The CDR3 nucleotides read TGTGCCAGCAGGGCCGCGCCGACCGGGGAGCTGTTTTTT.

The V call is TRBV6-6, the J call TRBJ2-2, with D perhaps TRBD2 (5 bases). Per the germline V gene, CDR1 is MNHNY and CDR2 is SVGAGI (reference sequence). The CDR3 consists of 11 residues. With 6 bases removed from V and 15 bases from J, the gap between germline ends came to 14 bases. CDR3 nucleotide sequence: TGTGCCAGCAGAACGCAAATCGGGATGTTTTTT. Its protein is CASRTQIGMFF.